This TCR beta chain is from a study of blood T cell repertoires in COVID-19. Study background: The United States, Italy and Spain supplied acute and convalescent COVID-19 samples. Sources were T cells, B-cell-depleted T cells, or PBMCs; the material itself was cDNA or gDNA.

In the study's own analysis: How many nucleated cells were present was estimated from reference gene primer amplification. Profiling relied on immunoSEQ multiplex PCR, and the TCRdb table lists in-frame clones only, not all of them. Clone size and V and J calls were adopted from that table, with D and trimming inferred from the DNA. Of about 370,000 clones detected, around 87% appear once; the ten largest clones hold more than 9%. Enrolment of Seattle patients took place during active infection, and they were followed longitudinally. The specimen was peripheral blood. The clonotype comes from a woman aged 25-40 years with COVID-19, enrolled during active disease.

The chain's CDR3 is CAWRSPRVSSSYNEQFF. The DNA for the CDR3 is TGTGCCTGGAGGTCGCCGCGGGTTTCAAGCTCCTACAATGAGCAGTTCTTC. The chain combines TRBV30 with TRBJ2-1; D is perhaps TRBD2 (5 bases). The CDR3 is 17 residues long. Germline CDR1 GTSNPN, CDR2 SVGIG (reference sequence). V was shortened by 3 bases and J by 0 bases, with 18 bases between the two germline ends.